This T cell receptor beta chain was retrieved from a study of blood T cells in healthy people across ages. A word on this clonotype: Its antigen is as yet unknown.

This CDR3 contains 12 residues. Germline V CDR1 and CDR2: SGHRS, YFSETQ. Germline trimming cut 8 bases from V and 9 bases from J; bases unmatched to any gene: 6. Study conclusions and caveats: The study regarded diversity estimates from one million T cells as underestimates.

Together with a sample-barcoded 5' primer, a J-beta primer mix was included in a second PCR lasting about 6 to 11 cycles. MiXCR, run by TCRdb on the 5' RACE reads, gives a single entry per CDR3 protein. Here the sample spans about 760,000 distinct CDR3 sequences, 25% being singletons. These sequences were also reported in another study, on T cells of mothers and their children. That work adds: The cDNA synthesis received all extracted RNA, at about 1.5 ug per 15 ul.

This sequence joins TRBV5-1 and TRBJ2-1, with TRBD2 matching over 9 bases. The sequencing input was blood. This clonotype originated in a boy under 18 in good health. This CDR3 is CASTQAGGEQFF. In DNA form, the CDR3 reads TGCGCCAGTACCCAAGCGGGAGGTGAGCAGTTCTTC.